Sequencing of this T cell receptor (beta chain) was carried out in a study of cytomegalovirus exposure and HLA in healthy donors. With 60 Vbeta and 13 Jbeta primers, the PCR was carried out. Assay used: immunoSEQ multiplex PCR; TCRdb lists only in-frame clones, some missing. The repertoire includes about 100,000 clones, over 60% of them detected once, and roughly 4% sits in the top ten. CDR3 length: 11 amino acids. The germline V and J ends were trimmed by 8 bases and 6 bases, with 8 bases remaining between them. The count of this clone is one. Specimen: PBMCs. This sequence joins TRBV23-1 and TRBJ1-5; D gene uncertain. TRBV23-1 is an ORF for which the function is uncertain. The receptor comes from a female donor in good health and CMV-seropositive. CDR3 nucleotides: TGCGCCAGCCCCCCCGTTCAGCCCCAGCATTTT. The encoded protein is CASPPVQPQHF.